This T cell receptor beta chain derives from a study of cytomegalovirus exposure and HLA in healthy donors. Germline V gene data show CDR1 as MDHEN and CDR2 as SYDVKM. This CDR3 has 13 amino acids. V dropped 3 bases and J dropped 7 bases, with 12 bases sitting between them. Primers for the PCR totalled 60 Vbeta and 13 Jbeta. Sequencing used immunoSEQ multiplex PCR; TCRdb keeps in-frame clones, though not all of them. The data show 65,000 or so clones, almost 80% seen once. The rearrangement uses TRBV28 and TRBJ1-2, with D maybe TRBD1 (6 bases). The TCR originated in a girl aged 10 to 17 in good health and CMV-seropositive. Material: PBMCs. CDR3 nucleotides: TGTGCCAGCAGTTTGGGGGGGCGGGGTGGCTACACCTTC. Encoded protein: CASSLGGRGGYTF.